The subject of this entry is one T cell receptor (beta chain). The antigen remains undetermined. Treatment specified: roughly 20 received Ad26.COV2.S at low or high dose, single or two shots; roughly 5 received placebo; per-sample allocation not given. Sampling took place 63 days after the first vaccine or placebo injection. The donor was a Boston adult aged 18-55 years. The data were obtained in a study of Ad26.COV2.S vaccination and SARS-CoV-2 variants. About the research overall: Once or twice, 56 days apart, Ad26.COV2.S was delivered intramuscularly.

In germline, CDR1 is KGHSH, CDR2 LQKENI. Trimming took off 3 bases at V and 4 bases at J, with 1 base between the two ends. The CDR3 contains 12 residues. Regarding the study as a whole: The study found similar non-spike TCR breadth in vaccine and placebo recipients. After vaccination, reports described spike-specific CD8+ and CD4+ T cell responses as showing substantial breadth.

TCRdb's copy holds only in-frame clones and misses some; the assay was immunoSEQ multiplex PCR. The sample includes roughly 700,000 clones, 80% to 90% of them seen just once. V gene TRBV18 combines with J gene TRBJ1-6; D gene unclear. The specimen comprised peripheral blood, sampled in a trial of Ad26.COV2.S vaccine versus placebo. The receptor was derived from a person between 18 and 59 years old who received the Ad26.COV2.S COVID-19 vaccine or a placebo. This CDR3 is CASSPYNSPLHF. Written as DNA, the CDR3 is TGTGCCAGCTCACCTTATAATTCACCCCTCCACTTT.